This T cell receptor beta chain was sequenced for a study of CD8+CD57+ T cells in acquired aplastic anemia. Study-level information: Across the sorted CD4+ and CD8+ cells, DNA amounts averaged about 3.1 ug.

The TCR beta profiling, which covered VDJ combination and CDR3 sequence, was carried out using genomic DNA as the template. Each CDR3 protein gets one entry after TCRdb re-called the reads with MiXCR. This repertoire shows approximately 98,000 distinct CDR3 sequences, roughly two thirds found once; its top ten account for 50% to 70%. All sequencing subjects had displayed CD8+CD57+ cell expansion on flow cytometry. At blood sampling, none of the patients had yet received therapy. Study outcomes and limitations: Patients and controls had in common some 30 CD8+ CDR3 sequences. Patients and healthy controls showed no significant CD8+ Simpson's diversity difference.

The V gene's germline CDR1 is SQVTM and CDR2 ANQGSEA. The V gene end was trimmed by 6 bases and the J gene end by 3 bases; junction bases not matched to a gene: 2. The CDR3 length is 12 residues. For this clonotype: Its target is not known.

The chain is built from TRBV29-1 and TRBJ2-3, with 8 bases fitting TRBD1. Source material: sorted CD4+, CD8+, or CD8+CD57+ T cells (not recorded which) from PBMCs. The source is a human donor with aplastic anemia. The CDR3 here is CSVDRGTDTQYF. CDR3 DNA: TGCAGCGTCGACAGGGGAACAGATACGCAGTATTTT.